The rows below give T cell receptor beta chains drawn from one sample of a study of T cell changes during pregnancy in multiple sclerosis. Profiling relied on immunoSEQ multiplex PCR, and the TCRdb table lists in-frame clones only, not all of them. This table has 70,000 to 100,000 clones, almost 95% appearing once. Sequences were derived from peripheral blood, sampled in the third trimester of pregnancy. The receptors derive from a female donor with multiple sclerosis, enrolled in a pregnancy study. The CDR3 runs from the conserved cysteine through the conserved F or W. The D gene is left open where the match is weak. Some rows mark clone size as missing; the rest say once, few, many or name a class of expanded clone.

j_gene | len | d_gene | abundance | v_gene | CDR3nt | CDR3aa
TRBJ2-7 | 15 | NA | NA | TRBV7-8 | TGTGCCAGCAGCTCACAGGCGGGGAGCTCCTACGAGCAGTACTTC | CASSSQAGSSYEQYF
TRBJ1-2 | 12 | NA | NA | TRBV30 | TGTGCCTGGACGGGGGGGGTCCGTGGCTACACCTTC | CAWTGGVRGYTF
TRBJ2-3 | 18 | TRBD2 | NA | TRBV19 | TGTGCCAGTAGTGGCAGACTAGCGGGAAAGCGGGACACAGATACGCAGTATTTT | CASSGRLAGKRDTDTQYF
TRBJ2-7 | 15 | TRBD2 | NA | TRBV5-1 | TGCGCCAGCAGCTACGGACTAGCGGGAGCCTACGAGCAGTACTTC | CASSYGLAGAYEQYF
TRBJ2-6 | 14 | NA | NA | TRBV27 | TGTGCCAGCGGCCTCCTGCCTGGGGCCAACGTCCTGACTTTC | CASGLLPGANVLTF
TRBJ2-2 | 13 | NA | NA | TRBV28 | TGTGCCAGCAGGGAGGGAGTGACCGGGGAGCTGTTTTTT | CASREGVTGELFF
TRBJ2-1 | 15 | TRBD2 | NA | TRBV6-5 | TGTGCCAGCAGCATCGGGACTAGCGGGAGGAATGAGCAGTTCTTC | CASSIGTSGRNEQFF
TRBJ2-1 | 16 | NA | NA | TRBV6-5 | TGTGCCAGCAGTTCCCCGGGCGGGCCGTCCTACAATGAGCAGTTCTTC | CASSSPGGPSYNEQFF
TRBJ2-3 | 15 | NA | NA | TRBV5-1 | TGCGCCAGCAGCTTGGGGAACGGGGGCACAGATACGCAGTATTTT | CASSLGNGGTDTQYF
TRBJ2-7 | 15 | TRBD2 | NA | TRBV30 | TGTGCCTGGAGTTTACTTAGCGGGATCGGCAGCGAGCAGTACTTC | CAWSLLSGIGSEQYF
TRBJ2-7 | 14 | NA | NA | TRBV7-2 | TGTGCCAGCAGCTTAGCGAGCCAGGGCTACGAGCAGTACTTC | CASSLASQGYEQYF
TRBJ2-1 | 17 | TRBD2 | NA | TRBV19 | TGTGCCAGTAGTCAAGGAACTAGCGGGTTGTGGAGCGATGAGCAGTTCTTC | CASSQGTSGLWSDEQFF
TRBJ2-7 | 15 | NA | NA | TRBV9 | TGTGCCAGCAGCACCGGACCAGCGGGTTCCTACGAGCAGTACTTC | CASSTGPAGSYEQYF
TRBJ2-2 | 16 | TRBD1 | NA | TRBV28 | TGTGCCAGCAGTACTGACAGGGGAAGCGACACCGGGGAGCTGTTTTTT | CASSTDRGSDTGELFF
TRBJ1-5 | 15 | NA | NA | TRBV15 | TGTGCCACCAGCAGAGCGGGACAAAGCAATCAGCCCCAGCATTTT | CATSRAGQSNQPQHF
TRBJ1-2 | 13 | NA | NA | TRBV10-3 | TGTGCCATCAAATCGGGGTTGGGGAAAAAAAACACCTTC | CAIKSGLGKKNTF
TRBJ1-2 | 15 | NA | once | TRBV5-8 | TGTGCCAGCAGCTTGTTAAGAGGAGGGCTAAATGGCTACACCTTC | CASSLLRGGLNGYTF
TRBJ2-2 | 17 | TRBD2 | NA | TRBV4-1 | TGCGCCAGCAGCCAGCAACCGGGACTACCAAAAACCGGGGAGCTGTTTTTT | CASSQQPGLPKTGELFF
TRBJ2-4 | 16 | NA | NA | TRBV19 | TGTGCCAGTAGTATATCGGAGGGTCTAGCCAAAAACATTCAGTACTTC | CASSISEGLAKNIQYF
TRBJ1-4 | 15 | TRBD1 | NA | TRBV19 | TGTGCCAGTAGTCCCCGGACAGGGGGAGGTGAAAAACTGTTTTTT | CASSPRTGGGEKLFF
TRBJ2-1 | 13 | TRBD1 | NA | TRBV25-1 | TGTGCCAGCAGCAACAGGGGTGTTAATGAGCAGTTCTTC | CASSNRGVNEQFF
TRBJ1-1 | 14 | NA | NA | TRBV19 | TGTGCCAGTAGTATCGGGGCGGGACCCACTGAAGCTTTCTTT | CASSIGAGPTEAFF
TRBJ2-7 | 14 | TRBD2 | NA | TRBV6-1 | TGTGCCAGCAGGGGAAGACTAGCGGGCCACGAGCAGTACTTC | CASRGRLAGHEQYF
TRBJ2-1 | 13 | TRBD2 | NA | TRBV7-9 | TGTGCCAGCAGCGGTAGCGGGAGGCATGAGCAGTTCTTC | CASSGSGRHEQFF
TRBJ2-2 | 15 | TRBD1 | NA | TRBV6-1 | TGTGCCAGCAGTGAAAACAGGGGGCGCACCGGGGAGCTGTTTTTT | CASSENRGRTGELFF
TRBJ2-3 | 18 | TRBD1 | NA | TRBV4-2 | TGTGCCAGCAGCCACCATACGGGGACAGCCGCCAATACAGATACGCAGTATTTT | CASSHHTGTAANTDTQYF
TRBJ1-1 | 15 | TRBD1 | NA | TRBV2 | TGTGCCAGCGGAGCAACCGGGACAGGAAACACTGAAGCTTTCTTT | CASGATGTGNTEAFF
TRBJ2-1 | 17 | TRBD1 | NA | TRBV14 | TGTGCCAGCAGCCAAGATCGCGGGACAGGGTACGGGAGTGAGCAGTTCTTC | CASSQDRGTGYGSEQFF
TRBJ2-7 | 15 | NA | NA | TRBV7-2 | TGTGCCAGCAGCTTATCCCCGCTGGCCTCCTACGAGCAGTACTTC | CASSLSPLASYEQYF
TRBJ2-5 | 15 | NA | NA | TRBV19 | TGTGCCAGTAGTATAGGACCGGGACTCCAAGAGACCCAGTACTTC | CASSIGPGLQETQYF
TRBJ2-5 | 13 | TRBD1 | NA | TRBV6-1 | TGTGCCACCAAGGGACAGGGGAAGGAGACCCAGTACTTC | CATKGQGKETQYF
TRBJ2-7 | 15 | TRBD1 | NA | TRBV6-6 | TGTGCCAGCAGCGCCCGACAGGGAATAAACTACGAGCAGTACTTC | CASSARQGINYEQYF
TRBJ2-4 | 20 | NA | NA | TRBV5-8 | TGTGCCAGCAGCCGGCAGGGTTCAGGGTCCTTCATTGACGCCAAAAACATTCAGTACTTC | CASSRQGSGSFIDAKNIQYF